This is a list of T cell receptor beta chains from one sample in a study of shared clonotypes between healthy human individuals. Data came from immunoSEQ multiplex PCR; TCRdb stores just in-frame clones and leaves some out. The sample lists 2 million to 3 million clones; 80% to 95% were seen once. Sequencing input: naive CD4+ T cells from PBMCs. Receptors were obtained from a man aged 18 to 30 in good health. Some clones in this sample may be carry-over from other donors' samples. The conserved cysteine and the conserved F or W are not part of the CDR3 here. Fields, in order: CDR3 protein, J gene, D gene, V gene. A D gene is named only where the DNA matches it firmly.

CDR3: ASSLTAGFNEQF; J: TRBJ2-1; D: NA; V: TRBV7-3
CDR3: ASSSAPEEVEQF; J: TRBJ2-1; D: NA; V: TRBV7-9
CDR3: ASSDGQYTEAF; J: TRBJ1-1; D: NA; V: TRBV6-1
CDR3: ASSYYGRTNTEAF; J: TRBJ1-1; D: NA; V: TRBV6-5
CDR3: ATSRVAGYYNEQF; J: TRBJ2-1; D: NA; V: TRBV15
CDR3: ASSLDRGLVAF; J: TRBJ1-1; D: TRBD1; V: TRBV28
CDR3: ASSFGGKGQPQH; J: TRBJ1-5; D: NA; V: TRBV7-7
CDR3: ASSLGLAGATYEQY; J: TRBJ2-7; D: NA; V: TRBV18
CDR3: ASSLGQNNEQF; J: TRBJ2-1; D: NA; V: TRBV11-2
CDR3: ASRARGGAVYEQY; J: TRBJ2-7; D: NA; V: TRBV6-5
CDR3: ASSLGVTGREKLF; J: TRBJ1-4; D: NA; V: TRBV7-8
CDR3: SVLLKFPNNTIY; J: TRBJ1-3; D: NA; V: TRBV29-1
CDR3: ASSLGLRSYTQY; J: TRBJ2-3; D: NA; V: TRBV13
CDR3: ASSLVQGGTEAF; J: TRBJ1-1; D: TRBD1; V: TRBV5-1
CDR3: ASSSYPGPTGELF; J: TRBJ2-2; D: NA; V: TRBV6-1
CDR3: ASKIEGSTGELF; J: TRBJ2-2; D: NA; V: TRBV6-4
CDR3: ASSLTGTHGYT; J: TRBJ1-2; D: NA; V: TRBV5-4
CDR3: ASSPTDGSSYEQY; J: TRBJ2-7; D: NA; V: TRBV5-1
CDR3: ASSYRGTGENQPQH; J: TRBJ1-5; D: TRBD1; V: TRBV6-5
CDR3: ARSLNRLAGGRAGELF; J: TRBJ2-2; D: TRBD2; V: TRBV5-3
CDR3: ASSLYISGNYNEQF; J: TRBJ2-1; D: TRBD2; V: TRBV5-1
CDR3: ASSSGTSGSDEQF; J: TRBJ2-1; D: TRBD2; V: TRBV5-1
CDR3: ASSELNLDQF; J: TRBJ2-1; D: NA; V: TRBV2
CDR3: SARGREQY; J: TRBJ2-7; D: NA; V: TRBV20-1
CDR3: ASSSPTGGNQPQH; J: TRBJ1-5; D: TRBD1; V: TRBV28
CDR3: ASSKPENPYNEQF; J: TRBJ2-1; D: NA; V: TRBV5-1
CDR3: ASMEGGPYGYT; J: TRBJ1-2; D: NA; V: TRBV27
CDR3: ASSLEIVGGVPYEQY; J: TRBJ2-7; D: NA; V: TRBV7-2
CDR3: ASSVGNSGRFVKVHEQY; J: TRBJ2-7; D: TRBD2; V: TRBV9
CDR3: ASSLGQALYSPLH; J: TRBJ1-6; D: NA; V: TRBV5-8
CDR3: ASSEIALAKNIQY; J: TRBJ2-4; D: NA; V: TRBV6-1
CDR3: ATRSRVAPGGYEQY; J: TRBJ2-7; D: TRBD2; V: TRBV15
CDR3: ASTATGYNQPQH; J: TRBJ1-5; D: TRBD1; V: TRBV6-1
CDR3: ASSQDLTKNTEAF; J: TRBJ1-1; D: NA; V: TRBV4-1
CDR3: ASSLDGPGANVLT; J: TRBJ2-6; D: NA; V: TRBV5-1
CDR3: ASSQLFSNQPQH; J: TRBJ1-5; D: NA; V: TRBV4-1
CDR3: ASSLRLDYTQY; J: TRBJ2-3; D: NA; V: TRBV6-5
CDR3: ASSPSVGRQF; J: TRBJ2-1; D: NA; V: TRBV28
CDR3: ASSPGGEGRFIQY; J: TRBJ2-4; D: TRBD2; V: TRBV9
CDR3: ATSRVRGSGNQPQH; J: TRBJ1-5; D: TRBD1; V: TRBV15
CDR3: ASSPRHEQF; J: TRBJ2-1; D: NA; V: TRBV9
CDR3: ASSLEGGPYEQY; J: TRBJ2-7; D: TRBD2; V: TRBV5-1
CDR3: ASSQDGVSGTGETQY; J: TRBJ2-5; D: TRBD2; V: TRBV4-2
CDR3: ASSLSSLGYT; J: TRBJ1-2; D: NA; V: TRBV28
CDR3: ASSLVETQY; J: TRBJ2-5; D: NA; V: TRBV5-5
CDR3: ASSQLAGVAYEQY; J: TRBJ2-7; D: TRBD2; V: TRBV4-1
CDR3: ASSGPGLVTDTQY; J: TRBJ2-3; D: TRBD2; V: TRBV2
CDR3: ASSLRGNYGYT; J: TRBJ1-2; D: NA; V: TRBV28
CDR3: ASSLAPGSLYQETQY; J: TRBJ2-5; D: NA; V: TRBV5-1
CDR3: ASKGQETQY; J: TRBJ2-5; D: NA; V: TRBV6-6
CDR3: ASSLGASGSYNEQF; J: TRBJ2-1; D: NA; V: TRBV5-5
CDR3: ASSYDTSTYEQY; J: TRBJ2-7; D: NA; V: TRBV28
CDR3: ASSLAGQLEAF; J: TRBJ1-1; D: NA; V: TRBV7-2
CDR3: ASSDRGDGYT; J: TRBJ1-2; D: TRBD1; V: TRBV6-5
CDR3: ASSLLTGAGGGYT; J: TRBJ1-2; D: TRBD1; V: TRBV28